Listed below are T cell receptor beta chains from one sample, sequenced in a study of blood T cell repertoires in COVID-19. Some clones are missing from TCRdb's copy, which holds only in-frame ones; the method was immunoSEQ multiplex PCR. The table has under 500,000 clones, roughly 85% seen once. Input material: PBMCs or T cells enriched from blood (not recorded which). These receptors were collected from a woman under 30 with acute COVID-19. CDR3s include the opening cysteine and the closing phenylalanine or tryptophan. The D gene is left open where the match is weak. Some rows have no size entry. The others give once, few or many, or a class for an expanded clone.

d_call: TRBD2
v_call: TRBV5-8
j_call: TRBJ2-1
clone_size: .
cdr3_nt: TGTGCCACCCCGCCGCACGCTTTAAGCGGGAGCGGAGAGCAGTTCTTC
cdr3_aa: CATPPHALSGSGEQFF

d_call: .
v_call: TRBV28
j_call: TRBJ2-3
clone_size: .
cdr3_nt: TGTGCCAGCAGTCCCCCCTCACCGGCAGATACGCAGTATTTT
cdr3_aa: CASSPPSPADTQYF

d_call: .
v_call: TRBV5-1
j_call: TRBJ1-6
clone_size: once
cdr3_nt: TGCGCCAGCAGCTTGGCCGGGAATTCACCCCTCCACTTT
cdr3_aa: CASSLAGNSPLHF

d_call: TRBD1
v_call: TRBV19
j_call: TRBJ1-2
clone_size: once
cdr3_nt: TGTGCCAGTACAACCTGGGACAGGGGTAAGTTTCCGGGCTACACCTTC
cdr3_aa: CASTTWDRGKFPGYTF

d_call: TRBD1
v_call: TRBV4-1
j_call: TRBJ2-2
clone_size: once
cdr3_nt: TGCGCCAGCAGCCAAGATACCGGGACAGGGTTAGGCACCGGGGAGCTGTTTTTT
cdr3_aa: CASSQDTGTGLGTGELFF

d_call: .
v_call: TRBV3-1/TRBV3-2
j_call: TRBJ1-5
clone_size: .
cdr3_nt: TGTGCCAGCAGCTATAGGGGTAGCAATCAGCCCCAGCATTTT
cdr3_aa: CASSYRGSNQPQHF

d_call: .
v_call: TRBV5-8
j_call: TRBJ1-5
clone_size: .
cdr3_nt: TGTGCCAGCAGCTTGGGGACAGCAAGCAATCAGCCCCAGCATTTT
cdr3_aa: CASSLGTASNQPQHF

d_call: .
v_call: TRBV11-2
j_call: TRBJ1-1
clone_size: .
cdr3_nt: TGTGCCAGCACCCTGACACGGCCGCACACTGAAGCTTTCTTT
cdr3_aa: CASTLTRPHTEAFF

d_call: .
v_call: TRBV5-6
j_call: TRBJ2-1
clone_size: .
cdr3_nt: TGTGCCAGCAGCGCCGCTGCGTACAATGAGCAGTTCTTC
cdr3_aa: CASSAAAYNEQFF

d_call: TRBD1
v_call: TRBV5-1
j_call: TRBJ2-7
clone_size: .
cdr3_nt: TGCGCCAGCAGCTTCGGGACAGGGGGCTACGAGCAGTACTTC
cdr3_aa: CASSFGTGGYEQYF

d_call: TRBD2
v_call: TRBV5-4
j_call: TRBJ2-2
clone_size: .
cdr3_nt: TGTGCCAGCAGCCAGGCAGCGGGACCCACCGGGGAGCTGTTTTTT
cdr3_aa: CASSQAAGPTGELFF

d_call: TRBD1
v_call: TRBV11-2
j_call: TRBJ2-3
clone_size: .
cdr3_nt: TGTGCCAGCACCTTGGAGGTGGGACAGGGGCCAGATACGCAGTATTTT
cdr3_aa: CASTLEVGQGPDTQYF

d_call: TRBD2
v_call: TRBV7-2
j_call: TRBJ2-1
clone_size: .
cdr3_nt: TGTGCCAGCAGCTTGGAGCCGAGCGGGAGTGAGCAGTTCTTC
cdr3_aa: CASSLEPSGSEQFF

d_call: .
v_call: TRBV15
j_call: TRBJ2-4
clone_size: .
cdr3_nt: TGTGCCACCAGCAGAGGACAAGGGGCTGACATTCAGTACTTC
cdr3_aa: CATSRGQGADIQYF

d_call: TRBD1
v_call: TRBV2
j_call: TRBJ1-3
clone_size: .
cdr3_nt: TGTGCCAGCAGCGTTGGGACAGGGACATCTGGAAACACCATATATTTT
cdr3_aa: CASSVGTGTSGNTIYF

d_call: .
v_call: TRBV19
j_call: TRBJ2-1
clone_size: once
cdr3_nt: TGTGCCAGTAGTATAGACAGGTACAATGAGCAGTTCTTC
cdr3_aa: CASSIDRYNEQFF